The 27 T cell receptor beta chains given below trace back to one sample, sequenced in a study of blood T cell repertoires in COVID-19. The assay was immunoSEQ multiplex PCR, and TCRdb's table has in-frame clones only and misses some. The sample includes roughly 300,000 clones, around 81% of them seen just once. The sample consisted of peripheral blood. The receptors stem from a woman between 55 and 75 years old with active or convalescent COVID-19.

The chain uses TRBV3-1 (or the pseudogene TRBV3-2) and TRBJ2-7; D is ambiguous. The CDR3 is 14 residues long. From germline, CDR1 is LGHDT and CDR2 YNNKEL (reference sequence). V dropped 1 base and J dropped 2 bases, with 9 bases sitting between them. The CDR3 is CASSQVLSTYEQYF. As DNA, the CDR3 is TGTGCCAGCAGCCAAGTACTTTCCACCTACGAGCAGTACTTC.

The chain combines TRBV11-2 with TRBJ1-2; D may be TRBD1 (6 bases). This CDR3 has 14 amino acids. Germline values: CDR1 SGHAT, CDR2 FQNNGV. Trimming left V 1 base short and J 7 bases short, with 13 bases between. Here the CDR3 DNA reads TGTGCCAGCAGCTTAGGCCCTGGGGGGGCTGGCTACACCTTC. Protein sequence: CASSLGPGGAGYTF.

This chain links TRBV11-2 with TRBJ1-3; D call uncertain. V lost 2 bases and J 4 bases, leaving 9 bases between the germline ends. Germline values: CDR1 SGHAT, CDR2 FQNNGV. The CDR3 extends over 14 amino acids. The CDR3 sequence: CASSLPGYGNTIYF. The CDR3 region has the DNA TGTGCCAGCAGCTTACCGGGGTACGGAAACACCATATATTTT.

The chain recombines TRBV2 with TRBJ2-1; the D is unclear. Germline CDR1 is SNHLY and CDR2 is FYNNEI. This CDR3 is 14 amino acids long. The ends were cut back, 3 bases at V and 6 bases at J, with 12 bases in the middle. This CDR3 is CASSESPMSNEQFF. The CDR3 DNA sequence: TGTGCCAGCAGTGAGAGTCCGATGAGCAATGAGCAGTTCTTC.

This clone was counted once. This chain uses TRBV5-6 with TRBJ1-2; the D is unclear. Between the trimmed V and J ends, which lost 4 bases and 4 bases, there was a span of 14 bases. CDR3 size: 14 residues. Germline V lookup: CDR1 SGHDT, CDR2 YYEEEE. CDR3 nucleotides: TGTGCCAGCAGCCAGTATCGGTCGGGCTATGGCTACACCTTC. Translating it yields CASSQYRSGYGYTF.

The rearrangement links TRBV21-1 to TRBJ2-7; TRBD1 is taken as the D call from the table, unchecked against the DNA. TRBV21-1 corresponds to a pseudogene. This CDR3 contains 16 residues. CDR3 DNA sequence: TGTGCCAGCAGCATACGACGGCAGGACAAGTCCTACGAGCAGTACTTC. Translated: CASSIRRQDKSYEQYF.

This clone was observed a single time. The chain carries TRBV30 and TRBJ1-1; 8 nucleotides match TRBD1. The CDR3 is 21 residues long. Germline-derived CDR1 and CDR2 are GTSNPN and SVGIG (reference sequence). Trimming at V came to 3 bases and at J to 5 bases, leaving 29 bases not matched to a gene. The CDR3 DNA reads TGTGCCTGGAGAAGAGGGCCCGGACAGGGTGAGTTTTACCCGCGGAAGACTGAAGCTTTCTTT. It codes for CAWRRGPGQGEFYPRKTEAFF.

The chain recombines TRBV7-9 with TRBJ2-2; 10 bases align to TRBD2. CDR1 is SEHNR, CDR2 FQNEAQ, per germline (reference sequence). The V gene end was trimmed by 7 bases and the J gene end by 8 bases; junction bases not matched to a gene: 4. The CDR3 extends over 13 amino acids. CDR3 sequence reads: CASTPSGGGELFF. The CDR3 DNA sequence: TGTGCCAGCACCCCTAGCGGGGGTGGGGAGCTGTTTTTT.

The rearrangement uses TRBV7-8 and TRBJ1-1, with D unresolved. Germline-derived CDR1 and CDR2 are SGHVS and FQNEAQ. Trimming cost V 5 bases and J 0 bases, with 4 bases left between them. This CDR3 is 12 amino acids long. CDR3 region: CASSLMNTEAFF. The CDR3 nucleotides are TGTGCCAGCAGCCTCATGAACACTGAAGCTTTCTTT.

This clone occurred once. This chain joins TRBV4-1 and TRBJ2-2; 7 bases map to TRBD2. There are 12 residues in the CDR3. The germline V gene encodes CDR1 MGHRA and CDR2 YSYEKL. Trimming cost V 5 bases and J 6 bases; bases outside gene matches: 0. The CDR3 DNA is TGCGCCAGCAGCGGGGGGGCCGGGGAGCTGTTTTTT. It is translated as CASSGGAGELFF.

The V gene is TRBV4-3, the J gene TRBJ1-6; 8 bases are shared with TRBD1. Losses at the gene ends were 0 bases for V and 6 bases for J; bases not matched to a gene: 10. The CDR3 contains 18 residues. In germline, CDR1 is LGHNA, CDR2 YSLEER. CDR3 in amino acids: CASSQDQGTGGSNSPLHF. DNA of the CDR3: TGCGCCAGCAGCCAAGACCAAGGGACAGGCGGTAGTAATTCACCCCTCCACTTT.

This chain connects TRBV6-5 to TRBJ1-1; D unclear. The CDR3 covers 14 residues. CDR1 and CDR2 from the germline V gene are MNHEY and SVGAGI. V lost 6 bases to trimming and J lost 0 bases, with 11 bases between them. The CDR3 DNA is TGTGCCAGCAGGGAGCCGTTCATGAACACTGAAGCTTTCTTT. It codes for CASREPFMNTEAFF.

This clone was detected a few times. The V gene is TRBV10-3, the J gene TRBJ2-5, with 7 bases matching TRBD2. Germline V gene data show CDR1 as ENHRY and CDR2 as SYGVKD. The CDR3 contains 15 residues. The trim removed 4 bases at V and 2 bases at J, leaving 7 bases unmatched. CDR3 DNA sequence: TGTGCCATCAGTGGGGGAGGGGCTGGGCAAGAGACCCAGTACTTC. This encodes CAISGGGAGQETQYF.

In this sample, this clone turned up a few times. The germline gene is not matched at one end of the junction; a read error may be the cause. This chain uses TRBV7-7 with TRBJ2-7, with 9 bases matching TRBD2. Per germline, CDR1 SSHAT and CDR2 FNYEAQ (reference sequence). This CDR3 comprises 15 residues. The CDR3 region is CASSPGLAQPYEQYF. CDR3 bases: TGTGCTAGCAGCCCGGGACTAGCTCAACCCTACGAGCAGTACTTC.

The V and J genes are TRBV11-2 and TRBJ1-1; no clear D. This CDR3 contains 14 residues. V lost 8 bases and J lost 3, with 16 bases in between. From germline, CDR1 is SGHAT and CDR2 FQNNGV. The CDR3, as DNA: TGTGCCAGCGGTTCTCGAGTAATTGACACTGAAGCTTTCTTT. Amino acids: CASGSRVIDTEAFF.

V and J are TRBV3-1 (or the pseudogene TRBV3-2) and TRBJ1-5; D possibly corresponds to TRBD1 (5 bases). CDR3 length: 14 residues. Trimming removed 1 base at V and 4 bases at J, with 8 bases between. Germline values: CDR1 LGHDT, CDR2 YNNKEL (reference sequence). The CDR3 protein is CASSQARQNQPQHF. CDR3 nucleotides: TGTGCCAGCAGCCAAGCCAGACAGAATCAGCCCCAGCATTTT.

The V gene is TRBV6-5, the J gene TRBJ1-1; no clear D. V shed 8 bases and J shed 1 base, with 11 bases lying between them. The CDR3 covers 13 residues. CDR1 and CDR2 from the germline V gene are MNHEY and SVGAGI. Written as DNA, the CDR3 is TGTGCCAGCTTGCGAACAGCGAACACTGAAGCTTTCTTT. This translates into CASLRTANTEAFF.

The gene calls are TRBV7-9 and TRBJ2-5, with D perhaps TRBD2 (5 bases). Germline V gene data show CDR1 as SEHNR and CDR2 as FQNEAQ (reference sequence). The CDR3 totals 13 residues. Trimming removed 5 bases from V and 5 bases from J, with 12 bases in between. CDR3 in amino acids: CASSELPGETQYF. In DNA, the CDR3 is TGTGCCAGCAGCGAGCTGCCGGGGGAGACCCAGTACTTC.

With respect to this clone: One junction end disagrees with the germline gene, perhaps due to a read error. V usage is TRBV18 and J usage is TRBJ1-3, with 8 bases aligning to TRBD1. This CDR3 has 14 residues. The V gene's germline CDR1 is KGHSH and CDR2 LQKENI. The CDR3 spells CASLPQGDLNTIYF. CDR3 in DNA: TGTGCCAGCTTACCACAGGGGGATCTCAACACCATATATTTT.

The rearrangement links TRBV3-1 (or the pseudogene TRBV3-2) to TRBJ1-6; no clear D. Trimming shortened V by 4 bases and J by 10 bases, and 17 bases separated the two germline ends. CDR1 and CDR2 (germline): LGHDT, YNNKEL (reference sequence). The CDR3 covers 15 residues. CDR3 sequence reads: CASSPLQRLGSPLHF. As DNA, the CDR3 is TGTGCCAGCAGCCCACTTCAGAGGCTCGGGTCACCCCTCCACTTT.

The chain carries TRBV5-1 and TRBJ2-3, with D possibly TRBD1 on 6 matching bases. Germline V gives CDR1 SGHRS, CDR2 YFSETQ. The CDR3 sequence is 14 residues long. V was cut by 3 bases and J by 1 base, with 9 bases left in between. The CDR3 DNA is TGCGCCAGCAGCTCTAGGACAGGCACAGATACGCAGTATTTT. Its protein product is CASSSRTGTDTQYF.

This chain uses TRBV15 with TRBJ1-5; D unresolved. CDR1 and CDR2 (germline): LNHNV, YYDKDF (reference sequence). The V end lost 3 bases, the J end lost 5 bases, and 8 bases lay between the germline ends. This CDR3 contains 13 residues. CDR3 loop: CATSSQHDQPQHF. CDR3 in DNA: TGTGCCACCAGCAGCCAACATGATCAGCCCCAGCATTTT.

CDR3 sequence: CASSLGGGRGFYGYTF. CDR3 nucleotides: TGTGCCAGCAGCCTGGGGGGGGGACGAGGTTTTTATGGCTACACCTTC. The chain has TRBV5-6 and TRBJ1-2; possibly TRBD1 for D (5 bases). Germline-derived CDR1 and CDR2 are SGHDT and YYEEEE. V was pared by 4 bases and J by 5 bases, with 21 bases between. This CDR3 is 16 amino acids long.

The CDR3 reads CASSQAGNTEAFF. In nucleotides, the CDR3 is TGCGCCAGCAGCCAGGCGGGGAACACTGAAGCTTTCTTT. J is TRBJ1-1 and V is TRBV5-1; D is uncertain. V gave up 4 bases and J gave up 1 base, with 8 bases separating them. CDR3 length equals 13 residues. CDR1 is SGHRS and CDR2 is YFSETQ in the germline V gene.

This clone was found a few times. The V and J genes are TRBV29-1 and TRBJ2-3; 8 bases align to TRBD2. The CDR3 length is 14 residues. Per germline, CDR1 SQVTM and CDR2 ANQGSEA. V dropped 4 bases and J dropped 4; count of bases not matched to a gene: 7. The CDR3 region has the DNA TGCAGCGTTGTTCTTCGCGGGGGGTCAGATACGCAGTATTTT. This encodes CSVVLRGGSDTQYF.

This sequence joins TRBV7-9 and TRBJ1-1, with 7 bases that match TRBD1. CDR3 length: 14 residues. V trimming: 1 base; J trimming: 7 bases; junction bases outside the gene matches: 6. CDR1 and CDR2 from the germline V gene are SEHNR and FQNEAQ (reference sequence). The CDR3 sequence is CASSLETGYGEAFF. The CDR3 region has the DNA TGTGCCAGCAGCTTAGAGACAGGGTATGGTGAAGCTTTCTTT.

The chain links TRBV30 to TRBJ1-6; the D is unclear. The CDR3 is 16 residues long. Per germline, CDR1 GTSNPN and CDR2 SVGIG (reference sequence). Trimming removed 5 bases from V and 0 bases from J, with 14 bases in between. The CDR3 DNA reads TGTGCCTGGCCGCACGGGGAGAGCTCCTATAATTCACCCCTCCACTTT. Translated: CAWPHGESSYNSPLHF.